One sample yielded the 17 T cell receptor beta chains listed below, sequenced in a study of cytomegalovirus exposure and HLA in healthy donors (dated by TCRdb to about 2017). Receptor libraries were prepared by the immunoSEQ multiplex PCR assay. A mixture of 60 forward primers for TCR Vbeta segments and 13 reverse primers for TCR Jbeta segments was used in the multiplex PCR. Drawn from immuneACCESS, this table holds only the in-frame rearrangements with V and J called that TCRdb kept. Clones are partly lost; checked studies trace under half to an unresolved V gene and leave the rest unexplained. This sample is represented by 140,000 or so clones; around four fifths of them were singletons. 2% to 2.5% of the sample rests with the top ten. The sequenced sample consisted of PBMCs. The receptors stem from a boy aged 2 to 10 in good health and CMV-seronegative.

CDR3 amino acids: CASRPKDRNTEAFF. DNA of the CDR3: TGTGCCAGCAGACCTAAGGACAGGAACACTGAAGCTTTCTTT. The V call is TRBV5-8, the J call TRBJ1-1, with a tentative D call TRBD1 (6 bases). There are 14 residues in the CDR3. Germline CDR1 is SGHTS and CDR2 is YDEGEE. Trimming removed 5 bases at V and 1 base at J, with 12 bases between.

V gene TRBV11-3 combines with J gene TRBJ2-7; weak D call: TRBD1 (8 bases). The CDR3 sequence is 18 residues long. V shed 0 bases and J shed 2 bases, with 20 bases lying between them. The V gene's germline CDR1 is SGHNT and CDR2 YENEEA. For the CDR3, the DNA is TGTGCCAGCAGCTTAGACCCTGAGGGGGGGGACAGGACCTACGAGCAGTACTTC. It yields the protein CASSLDPEGGDRTYEQYF.

The genes are TRBV5-1 and TRBJ1-3, with TRBD1 matching over 9 bases. CDR1 and CDR2 (germline): SGHRS, YFSETQ. CDR3 size: 18 residues. With V trimmed by 1 base and J by 2 bases, 10 bases remained unmatched. CDR3 sequence (DNA): TGCGCCAGCAGCTTGTACGGACAGGGGCCATTCGCTGGAAACACCATATATTTT. Amino acid sequence: CASSLYGQGPFAGNTIYF.

This clone has a handful of counts. V and J are TRBV4-1 and TRBJ1-1, with 7 bases fitting TRBD1. CDR1 and CDR2 from the germline V gene are MGHRA and YSYEKL. With V trimmed by 1 base and J by 4 bases, 6 bases remained unmatched. This CDR3 region has 15 residues. CDR3 loop: CASSQAIGGSTEAFF. CDR3 nucleotide sequence: TGCGCCAGCAGCCAAGCAATAGGGGGCAGCACTGAAGCTTTCTTT.

This clone was counted only a few times. J is TRBJ2-1 and V is TRBV2; D is perhaps TRBD2 (5 bases). V was pared by 6 bases and J by 2 bases, with 11 bases between. Per germline, CDR1 SNHLY and CDR2 FYNNEI. The CDR3 totals 14 residues. In DNA form, the CDR3 reads TGTGCCAGCAGCCTCGAGGGTGCCTACAATGAGCAGTTCTTC. Translation gives CASSLEGAYNEQFF.

The chain couples TRBV9 to TRBJ2-3; TRBD2 is a possible D gene (6 bases). This CDR3 has 15 residues. V dropped 4 bases and J dropped 2 bases, with 14 bases sitting between them. Per germline, CDR1 SGDLS and CDR2 YYNGEE. CDR3 nucleotide sequence: TGTGCCAGCAGCTTGAGTGGGGGACTCACAGATACGCAGTATTTT. Protein product: CASSLSGGLTDTQYF.

The V call is TRBV27, the J call TRBJ2-7; 9 bases fit TRBD1. Germline V gene sequence: CDR1 MNHEY, CDR2 SMNVEV (reference sequence). Losses at the gene ends were 3 bases for V and 9 bases for J; bases not matched to a gene: 15. The CDR3 is made up of 16 amino acids. The CDR3 reads CASSLRANRGRAGQYF. The CDR3 nucleotides are TGTGCCAGCAGTTTGCGGGCCAACAGGGGGCGAGCCGGGCAGTACTTC.

The chain combines TRBV2 with TRBJ2-5; 16 bases are a match to TRBD2. Germline V lookup: CDR1 SNHLY, CDR2 FYNNEI. The CDR3 is made up of 20 amino acids. V lost 4 bases to trimming and J lost 1 base; unmatched junction nucleotides: 12. CDR3 sequence: CASSGQEGLAGGHPQETQYF. For the CDR3, the DNA is TGTGCCAGCAGTGGGCAGGAGGGACTAGCGGGGGGGCACCCCCAAGAGACCCAGTACTTC.

The chain employs TRBV2 and TRBJ2-7, with TRBD2 matching over 13 bases. The CDR3 runs to 18 residues. J was trimmed by 5 bases and V by 3 bases; bases with no gene match: 13. Germline V lookup: CDR1 SNHLY, CDR2 FYNNEI. CDR3 residues: CASSDVVLAGGPVDEQYF. CDR3 nucleotides: TGTGCCAGCAGTGATGTCGTACTAGCGGGAGGGCCAGTTGACGAGCAGTACTTC.

V usage is TRBV11-1 and J usage is TRBJ1-4, with D perhaps TRBD1 (5 bases). Trimming cost V 6 bases and J 2 bases, with 13 bases left between them. The length of the CDR3 is 15 residues. Germline lookup yields CDR1 SGHAT and CDR2 FQDESV (reference sequence). The DNA of the CDR3 is TGTGCCAGCAGTTTCACAGGAATGACTAATGAAAAACTGTTTTTT. It is translated as CASSFTGMTNEKLFF. Using reference TRBV11-1 and TRBJ1-4 for the parts outside the CDR3, the full variable domain is EAEVAQSPRYKITEKSQAVAFWCDPISGHATLYWYRQILGQGPELLVQFQDESVVDDSQLPKDRFSAERLKGVDSTLKIQPAELGDSAMYLCASSFTGMTNEKLFFGSGTQLSVL.

Turning to this clone: Germline and junction disagree at one end, which may indicate a read error. The chain employs TRBV7-9 and TRBJ1-1; TRBD1 aligns across 8 bases. The CDR3 totals 16 residues. The germline V gene has CDR1 SEHNR and CDR2 FQNEAQ (reference sequence). The CDR3 protein is CSSSWTGRVLGTEAFF. CDR3 nucleotide sequence: TGTTCCAGCAGTTGGACAGGGAGGGTCTTGGGCACTGAAGCTTTCTTT.

This sequence joins TRBV6-5 and TRBJ1-1; D unresolved. Trimming took off 8 bases at V and 1 base at J, with 14 bases between the two ends. The germline CDR1 and CDR2 sequences are MNHEY and SVGAGI. The CDR3 runs 14 residues. The CDR3, as DNA: TGTGCCAGCTGTGGAGGGTGGGGGAACACTGAAGCTTTCTTT. This codes for CASCGGWGNTEAFF.

The CDR3, as DNA: TGTGCCATCAGGCGGGAATCCCGCGGTAATTCACCCCTCCACTTT. Translating it yields CAIRRESRGNSPLHF. This chain joins TRBV10-3 and TRBJ1-6, with D unclear. Trimming left V 6 bases short and J 6 bases short, with 15 bases between. This CDR3 has 15 amino acids. Germline CDR1 reads ENHRY; CDR2 reads SYGVKD.

This chain joins TRBV6-4 and TRBJ2-3, with TRBD1 as a possible D gene (6 bases). V lost 5 bases and J 2 bases, leaving 17 bases between the germline ends. In germline, CDR1 is MRHNA, CDR2 SNTAGT. This CDR3 has 16 amino acids. CDR3 residues: CASSPTGSNPTDTQYF. CDR3 nucleotide sequence: TGTGCCAGCAGTCCCACAGGGTCGAACCCCACAGATACGCAGTATTTT.

This chain uses TRBV11-3 with TRBJ2-3, with D perhaps TRBD2 (5 bases). Looked up from germline, CDR1 is SGHNT and CDR2 is YENEEA. The CDR3 covers 12 residues. Trimming stripped 8 bases from V and 2 bases from J, with 8 bases between. CDR3 nucleotide sequence: TGTGCCAGCGGGAGAGCCACAGATACGCAGTATTTT. Its protein product is CASGRATDTQYF.

The rearrangement uses TRBV14 and TRBJ2-7; 10 nucleotides line up with TRBD2. Germline assignment: CDR1 SGHDN and CDR2 FVKESK. The V gene end was trimmed by 6 bases and the J gene end by 6 bases; junction bases not matched to a gene: 2. This CDR3 has 12 amino acids. DNA for the CDR3: TGTGCCAGCAGACCTAGCGGGAGCGAGCAGTACTTC. Protein product: CASRPSGSEQYF.

V usage is TRBV5-1 and J usage is TRBJ1-2, with 11 bases matching TRBD1. This CDR3 has 17 amino acids. Unmatched junction bases numbered 9, after V lost 3 bases and J lost 2 bases. Looked up from germline, CDR1 is SGHRS and CDR2 is YFSETQ. This chain's CDR3 is CASSSGDRGDPNYGYTF. The CDR3 DNA is TGCGCCAGCAGCTCGGGGGACAGGGGGGATCCCAACTATGGCTACACCTTC.